One sample yielded the 32 T cell receptor beta chains listed below, sequenced in a study of T-cell memory formation after mild COVID-19. TCRdb redid the calling of the 5' RACE reads with MiXCR, one entry per CDR3 protein. The sample holds 550,000 to 700,000 distinct CDR3 sequences, about a sixth seen once. Sequencing used PBMCs or a T cell subset sorted from them (not recorded which). These receptor sequences come from an adult woman who had mild COVID-19 (a few samples of this study predate the infection). Cell type and time point are not known.

The CDR3 nucleotides are TGCGCCAGCAGCCAACCATGGCAGGGGGCAGGTAATGAGCAGTTCTTC. It encodes CASSQPWQGAGNEQFF. The rearrangement links TRBV4-1 to TRBJ2-1; TRBD1 aligns across 8 bases. This CDR3 comprises 16 residues. From germline, CDR1 is MGHRA and CDR2 YSYEKL. After removal of 2 bases from V and 7 bases from J, the junction contained 10 bases not matched to a gene.

A few counts support this clonotype. This chain joins TRBV7-2 and TRBJ2-1; D assignment may be TRBD1 or TRBD2 (5 bases each). V shed 8 bases and J shed 0 bases, with 17 bases lying between them. The germline V gene encodes CDR1 SGHTA and CDR2 FQGNSA. This CDR3 is 16 amino acids long. The CDR3 coding sequence is TGTGCCAGCGGAGGACAAACGAAAAGCTCCTACAATGAGCAGTTCTTC. Protein product: CASGGQTKSSYNEQFF.

This clonotype came up a few times. This chain joins TRBV4-3 and TRBJ1-2; 7 bases align to TRBD1. Germline-derived CDR1 and CDR2 are LGHNA and YSLEER. Trimming took 0 bases from V and 3 from J; bases not matched to a gene: 4. This CDR3 is built from 15 residues. The chain's CDR3 is CASSQDRQGHYGYTF. Here the CDR3 DNA reads TGCGCCAGCAGCCAAGATCGACAGGGACACTATGGCTACACCTTC.

Worth noting for this clonotype: The germline gene is not matched at one end of the junction; a read error may be the cause. J is TRBJ1-2 and V is TRBV6-5, with TRBD1 identical over 7 bases. This CDR3 is built from 15 residues. Germline CDR1 reads MNHEY; CDR2 reads SVGAGI. The CDR3 region is CDSRDRPTGDYGYTF. Written as DNA, the CDR3 is TGTGACAGCAGGGACAGACCTACAGGGGACTATGGCTACACCTTC.

CDR3 DNA sequence: TGTGCCAGCAGCTCCCGAGTGGGGGGGGCTGAGAATTCACCCCTCCACTTT. This gives the protein CASSSRVGGAENSPLHF. The chain recombines TRBV21-1 with TRBJ1-6; the table's TRBD1 call for D was not verified on the DNA. TRBV21-1 is designated a pseudogene. The CDR3 runs 17 residues.

The V call is TRBV12-3 or TRBV12-4, the J call TRBJ1-5, with TRBD1 matching 8 bases. CDR3 length: 15 amino acids. J was trimmed by 6 bases and V by 5 bases; bases with no gene match: 9. The CDR3 is CASSRTGYRGQPQHF. The CDR3 DNA reads TGTGCCAGCAGTCGGACAGGGTATAGGGGTCAGCCCCAGCATTTT.

CDR3 in amino acids: CASSQARLAGVPEQFF. In DNA, the CDR3 is TGTGCCAGCAGCCAAGCGAGACTAGCGGGAGTCCCTGAGCAGTTCTTC. This rearrangement joins TRBV4-2 to TRBJ2-1; 12 bases match TRBD2. Germline V gene data show CDR1 as LGHNA and CDR2 as YNFKEQ. This CDR3 has 16 residues. V shed 1 base and J 9 bases; nucleotides not matched to a gene: 7.

This clonotype appeared a few times. The chain recombines TRBV5-1 with TRBJ2-3; the D gene is possibly TRBD1 (5 bases). Between the trimmed V and J ends, which lost 2 bases and 3 bases, there was a span of 25 bases. This CDR3 is built from 19 residues. Germline assignment: CDR1 SGHRS and CDR2 YFSETQ. This chain's CDR3 is CASSFGRANPNTPTDTQYF. Written as DNA, the CDR3 is TGCGCCAGCAGCTTTGGCAGGGCCAACCCGAATACCCCTACAGATACGCAGTATTTT.

This clonotype was seen ten or more times. The chain combines TRBV28 with TRBJ2-2, with 8 nucleotides matching TRBD2. This CDR3 is 15 amino acids long. Germline V gives CDR1 MDHEN, CDR2 SYDVKM. V was clipped by 2 bases and J by 7 bases; unmatched bases: 6. CDR3 protein: CASSLAGGSSGELFF. CDR3 nucleotides: TGTGCCAGCAGTTTAGCGGGAGGTTCCAGCGGGGAGCTGTTTTTT.

The chain joins TRBV6-6 to TRBJ2-1; the match to TRBD2 covers 10 bases. Trimming removed 2 bases from V and 6 bases from J; junction bases left unmatched: 7. The CDR3 extends over 16 amino acids. Germline V gene sequence: CDR1 MNHNY, CDR2 SVGAGI (reference sequence). CDR3 loop: CASSYAASGSINEQFF. CDR3 DNA sequence: TGTGCCAGCAGTTACGCCGCTAGCGGGAGTATCAATGAGCAGTTCTTC.

This clonotype turned up a few times. The J gene is TRBJ1-6, the V gene TRBV7-2, with 7 positions matching TRBD1. V was pared by 4 bases and J by 5 bases, with 5 bases of the junction left unmatched. Germline CDR1 SGHTA, CDR2 FQGNSA. The CDR3 spans 15 residues. The CDR3 spells CASSYYGTDNSPLHF. In DNA, the CDR3 is TGTGCCAGCAGCTACTACGGGACAGATAATTCACCCCTCCACTTT.

This clonotype has a handful of counts. V usage is TRBV20-1 and J usage is TRBJ1-2; D possibly corresponds to TRBD1 (6 bases). The V and J ends lost 0 bases and 4 bases respectively, with 12 bases between them. Germline CDR1 is DFQATT and CDR2 is SNEGSKA (reference sequence). The CDR3 contains 14 residues. The CDR3 DNA sequence: TGCAGTGCTAGAGACCTGGGGACATCCTATGGCTACACCTTC. Residues: CSARDLGTSYGYTF.

The table lists this clonotype with a few counts. V is TRBV6-5 and J is TRBJ2-7, with D tentatively TRBD1 (5 bases). The CDR3 spans 13 residues. Germline CDR1 is MNHEY and CDR2 is SVGAGI. V lost 8 bases to trimming and J lost 5 bases, with 16 bases between them. CDR3: CASQPGSDDEQYF. As DNA, the CDR3 is TGTGCCAGCCAACCAGGGTCTGACGACGAGCAGTACTTC.

This clonotype has just a few counts. The chain has TRBV12-3 or TRBV12-4 and TRBJ1-1, with unresolved D. The V end was cut by 2 bases, the J end by 2 bases, with 12 bases between. The CDR3 covers 15 residues. This chain's CDR3 is CASSLTSTPNTEAFF. The CDR3 nucleotides read TGTGCCAGCAGTTTAACATCCACTCCCAACACTGAAGCTTTCTTT.

The chain carries TRBV2 and TRBJ2-2; TRBD1 aligns across 8 bases. Germline values: CDR1 SNHLY, CDR2 FYNNEI. The trim removed 4 bases at V and 5 bases at J, leaving 6 bases unmatched. The CDR3 contains 15 residues. This CDR3 is CASSGTDRVTGELFF. In nucleotides, the CDR3 is TGTGCCAGCAGTGGGACGGACAGGGTTACCGGGGAGCTGTTTTTT.

J is TRBJ2-1 and V is TRBV15, with TRBD2 identical over 11 bases. Germline-derived CDR1 and CDR2 are LNHNV and YYDKDF (reference sequence). V lost 6 bases to trimming and J lost 4 bases; unmatched junction nucleotides: 11. The CDR3 length is 17 residues. CDR3 bases: TGTGCCACCAGTATACGACTAGCGGGATTGAGTTACAATGAGCAGTTCTTC. It codes for CATSIRLAGLSYNEQFF. The whole variable domain, remainder taken from reference TRBV15 and TRBJ2-1, is DAMVIQNPRYQVTQFGKPVTLSCSQTLNHNVMYWYQQKSSQAPKLLFHYYDKDFNNEADTPDNFQSRRPNTSFCFLDIRSPGLGDTAMYLCATSIRLAGLSYNEQFFGPGTRLTVL.

This clonotype was detected only a few times. V usage is TRBV19 and J usage is TRBJ1-5; TRBD1 is a possible D gene (6 bases). CDR3 size: 14 residues. Germline CDR1 LNHDA, CDR2 SQIVND (reference sequence). The ends were cut back, 7 bases at V and 1 base at J, with 11 bases in the middle. The CDR3 nucleotides are TGTGCCAGTATCTTAGGGGGAAGCAATCAGCCCCAGCATTTT. It translates to CASILGGSNQPQHF. Full variable domain (remainder filled in from reference TRBV19 and TRBJ1-5): DGGITQSPKYLFRKEGQNVTLSCEQNLNHDAMYWYRQDPGQGLRLIYYSQIVNDFQKGDIAEGYSVSREKKESFPLTVTSAQKNPTAFYLCASILGGSNQPQHFGDGTRLSIL.

This clonotype was observed a few times. The rearrangement uses TRBV11-3 and TRBJ1-2; D is uncertain. Trimming took off 0 bases at V and 6 bases at J, with 5 bases between the two ends. Germline-derived CDR1 and CDR2 are SGHNT and YENEEA. The CDR3 totals 12 residues. CDR3 residues: CASSLDKNGYTF. The CDR3 DNA reads as TGTGCCAGCAGCTTAGATAAGAATGGCTACACCTTC.

V is TRBV5-4 and J is TRBJ1-3; perhaps TRBD1 as D (6 bases). Germline lookup yields CDR1 SGHNT and CDR2 YYREEE (reference sequence). The length of the CDR3 is 16 residues. V was clipped by 3 bases and J by 1 base, with 14 bases between them. CDR3 sequence reads: CASSSRSGTSGNTIYF. CDR3 DNA sequence: TGTGCCAGCAGCTCGCGCTCCGGGACATCTGGAAACACCATATATTTT.

This clonotype has a count of ten or more. CDR3 sequence reads: CASSAPVSGGSGANVLTF. CDR3 nucleotides: TGTGCCAGCAGCGCCCCTGTTAGTGGGGGTTCTGGGGCCAACGTCCTGACTTTC. The gene calls are TRBV25-1 and TRBJ2-6; D tentatively fits TRBD1 or TRBD2 (5 bases each). Germline V CDR1 and CDR2: MGHDK, SYGVNS. The CDR3 has 18 amino acids. V was pared by 6 bases and J by 1 base, with 19 bases between. Combining the CDR3 with reference TRBV25-1 and TRBJ2-6 gives the whole variable domain EADIYQTPRYLVIGTGKKITLECSQTMGHDKMYWYQQDPGMELHLIHYSYGVNSTEKGDLSSESTVSRIRTEHFPLTLESARPSHTSQYLCASSAPVSGGSGANVLTFGAGSRLTVL.

The chain employs TRBV18 and TRBJ2-5; D unclear. The CDR3 extends over 14 amino acids. V lost 6 bases, J lost 2 bases, and 13 bases lay in between. From germline, CDR1 is KGHSH and CDR2 LQKENI. CDR3 loop: CASSPRQPQETQYF. For the CDR3, the DNA is TGTGCCAGCTCCCCCCGCCAGCCGCAAGAGACCCAGTACTTC.

The rearrangement uses TRBV5-1 and TRBJ1-5; 10 bases agree with TRBD1. The length of the CDR3 is 15 residues. Looked up from germline, CDR1 is SGHRS and CDR2 is YFSETQ. V dropped 3 bases and J dropped 3; count of bases not matched to a gene: 3. The CDR3 reads CASSSGQGVNQPQHF. The DNA of the CDR3 is TGCGCCAGCAGCTCAGGACAGGGGGTCAATCAGCCCCAGCATTTT.

J is TRBJ2-7 and V is TRBV9, with 12 bases fitting TRBD1. Germline V gene sequence: CDR1 SGDLS, CDR2 YYNGEE. V shed 0 bases and J 5 bases; nucleotides not matched to a gene: 6. This CDR3 contains 16 residues. The CDR3, as DNA: TGTGCCAGCAGCGTAGGGGACAGGGGGCCGATTAACGAGCAGTACTTC. It encodes CASSVGDRGPINEQYF.

CDR3 protein: CSASSGGNTEAFF. The CDR3 region has the DNA TGCAGTGCTAGCTCAGGGGGGAACACTGAAGCTTTCTTT. V gene TRBV20-1 combines with J gene TRBJ1-1, with TRBD1 identical over 7 bases. The CDR3 covers 13 residues. Looked up from germline, CDR1 is DFQATT and CDR2 is SNEGSKA (reference sequence). J lost 1 base, V lost 3 bases, and 2 bases had no gene match.

The V gene is TRBV18, the J gene TRBJ1-1; no clear D gene. V was pared by 6 bases and J by 1 base, with 9 bases between. The CDR3 consists of 13 residues. Germline values: CDR1 KGHSH, CDR2 LQKENI. The CDR3 loop is CASSTGKNTEAFF. In DNA form, the CDR3 reads TGTGCCAGCTCTACGGGAAAGAACACTGAAGCTTTCTTT.

This clonotype has more than one count but fewer than ten. This sequence joins TRBV4-2 and TRBJ2-6; a possible D gene is TRBD1 (6 bases). The CDR3 is 20 residues long. V dropped 1 base and J dropped 0 bases, with 19 bases sitting between them. CDR1 and CDR2 (germline): LGHNA, YNFKEQ. The DNA of the CDR3 is TGTGCCAGCAGCCAAGGGTATTCGACAGGAAGGGGCTCTGGGGCCAACGTCCTGACTTTC. Its translation: CASSQGYSTGRGSGANVLTF.

There are many counts of this clonotype. CDR3 in DNA: TGTGCCAGCAGCTCCCGGACAGGGACTAATGAAAAACTGTTTTTT. Translation gives CASSSRTGTNEKLFF. This rearrangement joins TRBV9 to TRBJ1-4; 8 bases are a match to TRBD1. V dropped 4 bases and J dropped 2; count of bases not matched to a gene: 4. The germline gives CDR1 SGDLS, CDR2 YYNGEE. CDR3 length: 15 residues.

The CDR3 nucleotides read TGTGCCAGCTTTAGCGGGAGTCGCGAGCAGTTCTTC. Translated, it gives CASFSGSREQFF. V gene TRBV2 combines with J gene TRBJ2-1; 9 nucleotides line up with TRBD2. The germline CDR1 and CDR2 sequences are SNHLY and FYNNEI. The CDR3 contains 12 residues. V trimming: 8 bases; J trimming: 10 bases; junction bases outside the gene matches: 6.

This chain links TRBV5-1 with TRBJ2-2, with D unclear. Deletions cut 2 bases from V and 9 bases from J, with 8 bases between. The CDR3 consists of 12 residues. Germline assignment: CDR1 SGHRS and CDR2 YFSETQ. The CDR3 nucleotides are TGCGCCAGCAGCTTTGACCGGAGGGAGCTGTTTTTT. Amino acid sequence: CASSFDRRELFF.

The table lists this clonotype with a few counts. This chain joins TRBV2 and TRBJ1-4, with 8 bases aligning to TRBD1. The CDR3 is 15 residues long. The trim removed 3 bases at V and 2 bases at J, leaving 2 bases unmatched. Looked up from germline, CDR1 is SNHLY and CDR2 is FYNNEI. The DNA for the CDR3 is TGTGCCAGCAGTGAGCAGGGGGCGACTAATGAAAAACTGTTTTTT. This encodes CASSEQGATNEKLFF.

This clonotype was found a few times. The rearrangement joins TRBV7-8 to TRBJ2-7; a possible D gene is TRBD2 (5 bases). V was shortened by 4 bases and J by 5 bases, with 9 bases between the two germline ends. CDR1 is SGHVS, CDR2 FQNEAQ, per germline. CDR3 length: 12 residues. In nucleotides, the CDR3 is TGTGCCAGCAGCTACGGGGTCCACGAGCAGTACTTC. It is translated as CASSYGVHEQYF. Looking up the rest from reference TRBV7-8 and TRBJ2-7 gives the full variable domain: GAGVSQSPRYKVAKRGQDVALRCDPISGHVSLFWYQQALGQGPEFLTYFQNEAQLDKSGLPSDRFFAERPEGSVSTLKIQRTQQEDSAVYLCASSYGVHEQYFGPGTRLTVT.

The rearrangement links TRBV20-1 to TRBJ2-3, with 10 bases lining up with TRBD1. The length of the CDR3 is 14 residues. Per the germline V gene, CDR1 is DFQATT and CDR2 is SNEGSKA (reference sequence). Losses at the gene ends were 8 bases for V and 2 bases for J; bases not matched to a gene: 7. CDR3 protein: CSHPGQGDTDTQYF. DNA for the CDR3: TGCAGTCACCCAGGACAGGGGGACACAGATACGCAGTATTTT.